The clone carrying this T cell receptor beta chain came up many times. CDR3 size: 13 residues. Trimming shortened V by 5 bases and J by 2 bases, and 9 bases separated the two germline ends. Germline V CDR1 and CDR2: SGHRS, YFSETQ. These data originate in a study of T cells after yellow fever vaccination. A universal primer site and UMIs were added as TCR cDNA was made by 5'RACE template switching. TCRdb redid the calling of the 5' RACE reads with MiXCR, one entry per CDR3 protein. The sample has 300,000 or so distinct CDR3 sequences; about 6.9% are singletons. Sequencing used PBMCs, obtained roughly 45 days after the first yellow fever vaccination. The sequence came from a man aged 18 to 30 who received the YFV17D yellow fever vaccine. The chain combines TRBV5-1 with TRBJ2-3; TRBD1 might be the D (6 bases). The CDR3 loop is CASRQGLTDTQYF. DNA of the CDR3: TGCGCCAGCAGACAGGGCCTCACAGATACGCAGTATTTT.